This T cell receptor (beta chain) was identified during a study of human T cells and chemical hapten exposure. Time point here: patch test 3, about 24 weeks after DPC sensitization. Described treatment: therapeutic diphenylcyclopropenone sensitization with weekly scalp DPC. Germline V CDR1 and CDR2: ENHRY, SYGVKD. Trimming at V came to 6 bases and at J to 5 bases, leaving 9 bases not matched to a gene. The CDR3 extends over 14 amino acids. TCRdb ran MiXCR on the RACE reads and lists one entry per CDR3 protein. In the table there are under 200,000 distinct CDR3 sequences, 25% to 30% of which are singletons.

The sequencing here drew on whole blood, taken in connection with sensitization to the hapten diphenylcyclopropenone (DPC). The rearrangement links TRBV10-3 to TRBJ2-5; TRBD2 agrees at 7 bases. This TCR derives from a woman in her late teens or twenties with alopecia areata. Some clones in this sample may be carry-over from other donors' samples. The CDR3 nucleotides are TGTGCCATCAGAGCTAGCGGAGGTGTCGAGACCCAGTACTTC. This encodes CAIRASGGVETQYF.